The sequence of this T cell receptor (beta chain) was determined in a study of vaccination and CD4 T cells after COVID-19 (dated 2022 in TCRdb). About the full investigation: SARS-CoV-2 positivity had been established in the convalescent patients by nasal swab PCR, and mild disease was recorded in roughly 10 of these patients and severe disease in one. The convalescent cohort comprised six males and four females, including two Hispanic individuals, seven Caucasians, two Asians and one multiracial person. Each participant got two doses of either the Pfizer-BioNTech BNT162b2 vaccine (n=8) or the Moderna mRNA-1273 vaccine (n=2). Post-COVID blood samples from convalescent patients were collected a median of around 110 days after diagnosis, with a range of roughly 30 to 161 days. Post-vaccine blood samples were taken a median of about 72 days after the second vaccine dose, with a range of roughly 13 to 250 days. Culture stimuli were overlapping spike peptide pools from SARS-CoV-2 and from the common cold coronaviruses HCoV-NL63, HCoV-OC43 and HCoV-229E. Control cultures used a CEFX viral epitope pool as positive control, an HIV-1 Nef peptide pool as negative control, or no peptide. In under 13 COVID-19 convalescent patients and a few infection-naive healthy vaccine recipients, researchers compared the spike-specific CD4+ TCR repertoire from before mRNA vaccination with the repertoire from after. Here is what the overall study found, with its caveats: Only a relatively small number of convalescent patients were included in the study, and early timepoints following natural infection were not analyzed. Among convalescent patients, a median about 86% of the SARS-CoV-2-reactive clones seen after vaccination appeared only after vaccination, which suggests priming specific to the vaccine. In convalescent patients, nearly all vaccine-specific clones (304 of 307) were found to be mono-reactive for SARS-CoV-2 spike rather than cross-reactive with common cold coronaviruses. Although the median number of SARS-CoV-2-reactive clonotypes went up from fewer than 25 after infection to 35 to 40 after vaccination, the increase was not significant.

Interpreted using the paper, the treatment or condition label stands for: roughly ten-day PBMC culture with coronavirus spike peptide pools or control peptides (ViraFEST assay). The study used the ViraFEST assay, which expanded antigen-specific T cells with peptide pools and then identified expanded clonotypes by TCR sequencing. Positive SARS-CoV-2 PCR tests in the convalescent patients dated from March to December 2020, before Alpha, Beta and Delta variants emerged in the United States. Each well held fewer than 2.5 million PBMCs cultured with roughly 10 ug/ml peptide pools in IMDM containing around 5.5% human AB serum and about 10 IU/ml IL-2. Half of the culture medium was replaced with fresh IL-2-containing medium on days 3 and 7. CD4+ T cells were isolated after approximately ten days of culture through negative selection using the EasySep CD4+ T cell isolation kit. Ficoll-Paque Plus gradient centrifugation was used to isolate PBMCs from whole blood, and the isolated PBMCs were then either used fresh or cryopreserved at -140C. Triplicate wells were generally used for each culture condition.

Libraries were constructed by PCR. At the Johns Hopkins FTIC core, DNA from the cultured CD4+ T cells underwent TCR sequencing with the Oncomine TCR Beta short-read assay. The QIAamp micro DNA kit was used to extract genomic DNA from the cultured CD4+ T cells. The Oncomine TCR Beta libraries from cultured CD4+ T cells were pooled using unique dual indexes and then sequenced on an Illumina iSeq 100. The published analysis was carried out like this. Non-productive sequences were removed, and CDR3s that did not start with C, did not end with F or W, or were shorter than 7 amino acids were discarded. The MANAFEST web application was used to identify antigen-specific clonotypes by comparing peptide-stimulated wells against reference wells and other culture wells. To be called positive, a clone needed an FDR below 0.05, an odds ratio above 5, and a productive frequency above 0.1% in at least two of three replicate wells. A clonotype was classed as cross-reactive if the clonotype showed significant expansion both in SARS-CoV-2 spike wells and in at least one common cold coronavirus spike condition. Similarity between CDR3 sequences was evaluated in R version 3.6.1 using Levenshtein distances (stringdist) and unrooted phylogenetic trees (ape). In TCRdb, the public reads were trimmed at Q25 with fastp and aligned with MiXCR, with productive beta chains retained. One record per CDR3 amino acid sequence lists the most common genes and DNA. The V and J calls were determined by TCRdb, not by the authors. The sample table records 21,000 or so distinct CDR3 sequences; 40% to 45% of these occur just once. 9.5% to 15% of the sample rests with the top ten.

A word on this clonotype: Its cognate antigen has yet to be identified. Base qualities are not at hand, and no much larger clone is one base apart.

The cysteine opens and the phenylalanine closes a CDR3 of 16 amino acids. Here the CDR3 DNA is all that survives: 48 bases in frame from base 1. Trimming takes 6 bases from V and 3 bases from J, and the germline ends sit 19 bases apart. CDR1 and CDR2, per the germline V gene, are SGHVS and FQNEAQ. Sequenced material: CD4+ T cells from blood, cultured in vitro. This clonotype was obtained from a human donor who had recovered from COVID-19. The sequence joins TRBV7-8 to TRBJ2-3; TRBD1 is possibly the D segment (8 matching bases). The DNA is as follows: TGTGCCAGCAGACACAGGGGGGGTTGGAATACAGATACGCAGTATTTT. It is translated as CASRHRGGWNTDTQYF.